One and the same sample provided the 15 T cell receptor beta chains below, sequenced in a study of beta chain features in type 1 diabetes. Study results and limitations: The study found moderately but significantly shorter TCRB CDR3s in all four CD4+ subsets of Type 1 diabetes patients.

Their antigens are not known. The sequenced template was cDNA made from the entire isolated RNA. Using immunoSEQ multiplex PCR, the repertoire was profiled, and TCRdb retains in-frame clones only, with some absent. The sample shows over 120,000 clones, about 13% of them seen only once. Sequences were obtained from central memory CD4+ T cells from blood. These receptors all stem from a young man with type 1 diabetes.

The chain has TRBV15 and TRBJ2-5, with a weak D call TRBD1 (6 bases). CDR1 and CDR2 (germline): LNHNV, YYDKDF (reference sequence). The length of the CDR3 is 16 residues. The V gene lost 3 bases and the J gene lost 7 bases, with 21 bases spanning the gap. The CDR3 nucleotides read TGTGCCACCAGCAGGGCCGGGACAAGAACTGGTGGGACCCAGTACTTC. Amino acid sequence: CATSRAGTRTGGTQYF.

This rearrangement joins TRBV7-2 to TRBJ2-1; 10 nucleotides agree with TRBD2. The trim removed 6 bases at V and 10 bases at J, leaving 6 bases unmatched. The germline V gene has CDR1 SGHTA and CDR2 FQGNSA. The CDR3 sequence is 13 residues long. The CDR3 loop reads CASSLPGLAEQFF. CDR3 in DNA: TGTGCCAGCAGTTTACCGGGACTAGCGGAGCAGTTCTTC.

The rearrangement links TRBV28 to TRBJ2-3; D is uncertain. This CDR3 contains 14 residues. V was trimmed by 5 bases and J by 8 bases, leaving 17 bases between them. Germline CDR1 MDHEN, CDR2 SYDVKM. CDR3 in DNA: TGTGCCAGCAGTCCAAGGAAGCCCATCGGTACGCAGTATTTT. Translating it yields CASSPRKPIGTQYF.

At least ten counts were recorded for this clone. CDR3 protein: CASSRMTAISTEAFF. The CDR3 coding sequence is TGTGCCAGCAGTCGAATGACAGCGATTAGCACTGAAGCTTTCTTT. This chain connects TRBV11-2 to TRBJ1-1; tentatively, D is TRBD1 (5 bases). Trimming removed 6 bases from V and 4 bases from J, with 18 bases in between. The CDR3 contains 15 residues. CDR1 is SGHAT and CDR2 is FQNNGV in the germline V gene.

This chain uses TRBV7-9 with TRBJ1-1, with D uncertain. There are 12 residues in the CDR3. CDR1 and CDR2 (germline): SEHNR, FQNEAQ (reference sequence). Trimming cost V 3 bases and J 5 bases, with 7 bases left between them. Here the CDR3 reads CASSLEQTEAFF. The CDR3 nucleotides read TGTGCCAGCAGCTTGGAACAAACTGAAGCTTTCTTT.

This clone was detected a few times. The rearrangement uses TRBV15 and TRBJ1-2; D not resolved. V lost 0 bases to trimming and J lost 6 bases, with 11 bases between them. CDR1 is LNHNV, CDR2 YYDKDF, per germline (reference sequence). CDR3 length equals 14 residues. The CDR3, as DNA: TGTGCCACCAGCAGAGATATGGCAGCGAATGGCTACACCTTC. This codes for CATSRDMAANGYTF.

This rearrangement joins TRBV7-9 to TRBJ2-1; a possible D gene is TRBD2 (5 bases). Germline V gene sequence: CDR1 SEHNR, CDR2 FQNEAQ (reference sequence). This CDR3 has 14 residues. The V gene lost 5 bases and the J gene lost 3 bases, with 11 bases spanning the gap. The chain's CDR3 is CASSPDGSYNEQFF. CDR3 DNA: TGTGCCAGCAGCCCTGATGGGAGCTACAATGAGCAGTTCTTC.

This clone turned up a few times. This sequence joins TRBV9 and TRBJ2-2; 8 bases map to TRBD1. V shed 2 bases, J shed 0 bases, and the junction held 6 bases outside the gene matches. The CDR3 extends over 17 amino acids. Germline V gene lookup returns CDR1 SGDLS and CDR2 YYNGEE. CDR3 sequence reads: CASSVRQGSTNTGELFF. The CDR3 DNA reads as TGTGCCAGCAGCGTGCGACAGGGGAGTACGAACACCGGGGAGCTGTTTTTT.

The CDR3 protein is CASSEGTVGEQYF. The CDR3 coding sequence is TGTGCCAGCAGTGAAGGGACAGTCGGGGAGCAGTACTTC. The genes are TRBV25-1 and TRBJ2-7; 7 nucleotides line up with TRBD1. Germline V gene sequence: CDR1 MGHDK, CDR2 SYGVNS. The CDR3 totals 13 residues. Losses at the gene ends were 2 bases for V and 7 bases for J; bases not matched to a gene: 5.

This clone was recorded at least ten times. The chain employs TRBV10-3 and TRBJ2-1, with 8 positions matching TRBD2. Germline V gene data show CDR1 as ENHRY and CDR2 as SYGVKD. After removal of 6 bases from V and 6 bases from J, the junction contained 7 bases not matched to a gene. This CDR3 contains 14 residues. The CDR3 spells CAISQGLGINEQFF. The CDR3, as DNA: TGTGCCATCAGCCAGGGACTAGGTATCAATGAGCAGTTCTTC.

The rearrangement joins TRBV5-1 to TRBJ1-1; weak D call: TRBD1 (5 bases). V was pared by 2 bases and J by 0 bases, with 11 bases between. The CDR3 consists of 15 residues. Per germline, CDR1 SGHRS and CDR2 YFSETQ. In nucleotides, the CDR3 is TGCGCCAGCAGCTTCACAGGTTCACTGAACACTGAAGCTTTCTTT. It is translated as CASSFTGSLNTEAFF.

This clone was counted only a few times. This chain links TRBV28 with TRBJ2-7; no reliable D call. The CDR3 contains 16 residues. Germline CDR1 MDHEN, CDR2 SYDVKM. V lost 1 base and J lost 0, with 13 bases in between. CDR3 DNA sequence: TGTGCCAGCAGTTTATATTTTCAAGCTCACTCCTACGAGCAGTACTTC. This codes for CASSLYFQAHSYEQYF.

This clone has a handful of counts. The rearrangement joins TRBV5-6 to TRBJ2-1, with 12 bases matching TRBD2. Germline assignment: CDR1 SGHDT and CDR2 YYEEEE. This CDR3 is 16 amino acids long. V was pared by 3 bases and J by 7 bases, with 8 bases of the junction left unmatched. CDR3 bases: TGTGCCAGCAGCTCCCCTAGCGGGGGGGCAAGAAATGAGCAGTTCTTC. It specifies CASSSPSGGARNEQFF.

The chain employs TRBV5-1 and TRBJ2-7; D not resolved. CDR1 and CDR2 from the germline V gene are SGHRS and YFSETQ. The CDR3 runs 14 residues. Trimming pared 4 bases from V and 0 bases from J, leaving 11 bases between. The CDR3 coding sequence is TGCGCCAGCAGCCCCAGTGAGAACTCCTACGAGCAGTACTTC. It encodes CASSPSENSYEQYF.

There are a few counts of this clone. The chain recombines TRBV30 with TRBJ2-3; D may be TRBD1 or TRBD2 (6 bases each). Germline CDR1 reads GTSNPN; CDR2 reads SVGIG (reference sequence). The V and J ends lost 2 bases and 9 bases respectively, with 18 bases between them. The CDR3 consists of 14 residues. For the CDR3, the DNA is TGTGCCTGGAGTTTGGGGGGCGCTTCTGTCACGCAGTATTTT. It encodes CAWSLGGASVTQYF. The full variable domain, completed using reference TRBV30 and TRBJ2-3, is SQTIHQWPATLVQPVGSPLSLECTVEGTSNPNLYWYRQAAGRGLQLLFYSVGIGQISSEVPQNLSASRPQDRQFILSSKKLLLSDSGFYLCAWSLGGASVTQYFGPGTRLTVL.